The text below deals with one TCR beta chain. Its antigen specificity is not known. Nothing much larger sits one base from this clone, and base qualities are not available. This sample is part of a study of T cell repertoires in cytomegalovirus infection (dated 2019 in TCRdb). For the study in its entirety: Recently identified HLA-C-restricted CMV epitopes, whose presentation resists viral immunomodulation, were targeted by peptide stimulations together with well-studied HLA-B-restricted epitopes. Because public TCR beta signatures pointed to carriage of CMV infection together with the matching HLA type, the HLA type of each donor mattered for the analysis.

Looking up the germline V gene yields CDR1 MNHGY and CDR2 SAAAGT. V and J are truncated by 6 bases and 5 bases respectively, leaving an intervening sequence of 13 bases. The CDR3 sequence holds 13 residues, the cysteine and phenylalanine included. The kept DNA is CDR3 alone, 39 bases in frame from the first base. Reads for this sample came from an Illumina HiSeq 1500. The public sequencing data were trimmed at Q25 with fastp and processed into clonotypes with MiXCR by TCRdb, which kept only in-frame beta chains. Identical CDR3 protein sequences are pooled into one entry, listed with their most common genes and DNA. Within this sample are hundreds of thousands of distinct CDR3 sequences, with roughly a third of them counted one time only. The leading ten clones occupy roughly 20% of the sample. According to the study, the label for this sample's treatment or condition signals: in vitro stimulation with specific CMV peptide epitopes to enrich CMV-specific T cells.

Beyond this particular receptor, the publication reports: In the ex vivo response, HLA-C-restricted CMV-specific TCR beta clonotypes were dominant, and in two of eight donors the single most frequent clonotype came from this HLA-C-restricted group. Carriers of CMV infection plus the relevant HLA type were discriminated by the cumulative frequency of public TCR beta family members in the study cohort and in an independent 352-donor cohort.

The V gene is TRBV6-8 and the J gene is TRBJ2-5, with the identity of the D gene unclear. This TCR came from a human donor in good health (CMV status not recorded). Some clones in this sample may be carry-over from other donors' samples. This material consisted of cultured PBMCs, taken from culture after CMV antigen stimulation. The CDR3 has the sequence CASRGPATETQYF. At the DNA level, the sequence is TGTGCCAGCAGGGGTCCAGCGACCGAGACCCAGTACTTC.